The clone carrying this T cell receptor beta chain was detected only a few times. RNA transcripts provided the source from which TCR beta CDR3 regions were amplified. Using the HTBI primer set, a first-round RT-PCR was run on the TCR CDR3. One entry per CDR3 protein results from TCRdb running MiXCR on the multiplex PCR reads. The data contain about 600,000 distinct CDR3 sequences, around 15% of them singletons. This record comes from a study of T cells in Graves' hyperthyroidism and ophthalmopathy. V gave up 5 bases and J gave up 0 bases; unmatched junction bases: 5. CDR3 length: 16 amino acids. This TCR was sampled from a woman between 35 and 50 years old with Graves' ophthalmopathy. The chain is built from TRBV12-3 or TRBV12-4 and TRBJ2-3, with 10 bases fitting TRBD2. Sequenced: blood. In DNA, the CDR3 is TGTGCCAGCAGTGATGCTAGCGGGGGCAGCACAGATACGCAGTATTTT. It yields the protein CASSDASGGSTDTQYF.